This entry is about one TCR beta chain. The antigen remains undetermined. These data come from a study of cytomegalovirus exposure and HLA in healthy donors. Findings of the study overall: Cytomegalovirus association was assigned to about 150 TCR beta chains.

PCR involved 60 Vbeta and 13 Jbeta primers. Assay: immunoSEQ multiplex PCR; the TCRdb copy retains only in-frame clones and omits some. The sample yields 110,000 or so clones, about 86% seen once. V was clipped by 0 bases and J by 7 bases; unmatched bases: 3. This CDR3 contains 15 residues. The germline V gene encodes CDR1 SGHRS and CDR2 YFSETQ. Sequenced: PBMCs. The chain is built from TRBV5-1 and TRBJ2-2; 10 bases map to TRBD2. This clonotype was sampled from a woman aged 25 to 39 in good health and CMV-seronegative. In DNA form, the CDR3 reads TGCGCCAGCAGCTTGGCAGCGGGAGGGAGCGGGGAGCTGTTTTTT. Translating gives CASSLAAGGSGELFF.